This TCR beta chain was sequenced for a study of spatial heterogeneity in lung cancer. About the research overall: Median follow-up for sequenced PBMC samples was about two years after resection, when such samples existed.

Study outcomes and limitations: Ubiquitous expanded tumor TCRs were observed in blood more at resection than follow-up.

One entry per CDR3 protein, called by TCRdb with MiXCR from the 5' RACE reads. This sample has tens of thousands of distinct CDR3 sequences; 12% occur once, and the top ten carry roughly 32%. As regards this clonotype: Its antigen is unidentified.

The germline gives CDR1 MNHEY, CDR2 SVGAGI. The CDR3 has 14 amino acids. V lost 5 bases and J lost 2; bases outside the gene matches: 5. The time point: blood at routine non-recurrence follow-up after resection. The authors sequenced whole RNA from tumor, nontumor lung or frozen PBMC without sorting. This TCR came from a male donor with early-stage non-small cell lung cancer. The material was PBMCs, obtained at follow-up. The chain recombines TRBV6-5 with TRBJ1-2; 7 bases are shared with TRBD1. CDR3: CASSTGQANYGYTF. For the CDR3, the DNA is TGTGCCAGCAGTACTGGACAGGCAAACTATGGCTACACCTTC.